A single sample is the source of the 15 T cell receptor beta chains below, sequenced in a study of T cell responses to AZD1222 COVID-19 vaccine. Produced via immunoSEQ multiplex PCR; TCRdb's table is partial and in-frame only. The sample holds 90,000 to 95,000 clones; 88% are singletons and the top ten take about 12%. Sequences were derived from peripheral blood, sampled 28 days after the second AZD1222 dose. The receptors were sampled from an adult who received the AZD1222 COVID-19 vaccine.

The V gene is TRBV9, the J gene TRBJ2-1; the D is unclear. Deletions cut 0 bases from V and 4 bases from J, with 11 bases between. The CDR3 runs to 15 residues. Germline V gene data show CDR1 as SGDLS and CDR2 as YYNGEE. CDR3 nucleotide sequence: TGTGCCAGCAGCGTAGCCACGGAACTTTACAATGAGCAGTTCTTC. Translated: CASSVATELYNEQFF.

The chain is built from TRBV24-1 and TRBJ2-3; 9 positions agree with TRBD2. Germline V gives CDR1 KGHDR, CDR2 SFDVKD. V gave up 4 bases and J gave up 2 bases; unmatched junction bases: 9. This CDR3 spans 17 amino acids. CDR3 amino acids: CATSDSGLAGLTDTQYF. In DNA, the CDR3 is TGTGCCACCAGTGACTCCGGGCTAGCGGGACTCACAGATACGCAGTATTTT.

This chain links TRBV4-3 with TRBJ1-3; the D gene is possibly TRBD1 (6 bases). From germline, CDR1 is LGHNA and CDR2 YSLEER. The CDR3 has 16 residues. Trimming removed 0 bases at V and 1 base at J, with 10 bases between. CDR3 in DNA: TGCGCCAGCAGCCAAGATGCCAGGGGATCTGGAAACACCATATATTTT. Amino acids: CASSQDARGSGNTIYF.

This clone occurred once. The chain carries TRBV5-1 and TRBJ1-4; D unresolved. Trimming left V 0 bases short and J 5 bases short, with 8 bases between. This CDR3 is 14 amino acids long. Germline V gene lookup returns CDR1 SGHRS and CDR2 YFSETQ. This CDR3 reads CASSLGTPNEKLFF. DNA for the CDR3: TGCGCCAGCAGCTTGGGCACTCCAAATGAAAAACTGTTTTTT.

This rearrangement joins TRBV15 to TRBJ1-2; tentative D call: TRBD1 (6 bases). CDR3 length: 14 amino acids. Germline V gene lookup returns CDR1 LNHNV and CDR2 YYDKDF (reference sequence). V dropped 5 bases and J dropped 2 bases, with 12 bases sitting between them. The CDR3 is CATSPDRMNYGYTF. CDR3 bases: TGTGCCACCAGCCCGGACAGAATGAACTATGGCTACACCTTC.

This clone was seen just once. The chain joins TRBV5-1 to TRBJ2-7; D not certain. V was cut by 0 bases and J by 4 bases, with 14 bases left in between. Germline CDR1 is SGHRS and CDR2 is YFSETQ. This CDR3 comprises 15 residues. CDR3 in DNA: TGCGCCAGCAGCTTGGGCGCGGCAGCCCAATACGAGCAGTACTTC. Its translation is CASSLGAAAQYEQYF.

This clone showed up just once. The rearrangement uses TRBV21-1 and TRBJ2-6. TRBV21-1 is classified as a pseudogene. The CDR3 is 16 amino acids. The CDR3 reads CAPRAAPASGANVLTF. In nucleotides, the CDR3 is TGTGCCCCTCGGGCCGCCCCCGCCTCTGGGGCCAACGTCCTGACTTTC.

J is TRBJ2-7 and V is TRBV6-5; TRBD1 agrees at 7 bases. Trimming cost V 6 bases and J 6 bases; bases outside gene matches: 14. There are 15 residues in the CDR3. From germline, CDR1 is MNHEY and CDR2 SVGAGI. In DNA form, the CDR3 reads TGTGCCAGCAGCCGGTCGACAGGGTTTTTCTCCGAGCAGTACTTC. It specifies CASSRSTGFFSEQYF.

This chain joins TRBV9 and TRBJ1-2, with D hard to call. The CDR3 spans 15 residues. Germline CDR1 SGDLS, CDR2 YYNGEE. Trimming shortened V by 1 base and J by 2 bases, and 12 bases separated the two germline ends. The DNA of the CDR3 is TGTGCCAGCAGCGTAAAGCGTTCCTCAAACTATGGCTACACCTTC. This codes for CASSVKRSSNYGYTF.

This chain joins TRBV19 and TRBJ1-5; D is possibly TRBD1 (5 bases). The CDR3 totals 15 residues. V was shortened by 6 bases and J by 5 bases, with 17 bases between the two germline ends. Per the germline V gene, CDR1 is LNHDA and CDR2 is SQIVND (reference sequence). The CDR3 here is CASRPQVSNYQPQHF. CDR3 sequence (DNA): TGTGCCAGTAGGCCACAGGTCTCCAACTATCAGCCCCAGCATTTT.

Notes on this clone: The junction departs from germline at one end; a sequencing error may be responsible. Other DNA sequences of this sample code for an identical CDR3. The chain combines TRBV7-9 with TRBJ2-7; TRBD1 agrees at 7 bases. CDR1 and CDR2 from the germline V gene are SEHNR and FQNEAQ (reference sequence). The CDR3 length is 13 residues. In nucleotides, the CDR3 is TGCGCCAGCAGCAAGGGACAGTATTACGAGCAGTACTTC. It is translated as CASSKGQYYEQYF.

V is TRBV4-1 and J is TRBJ1-1; TRBD1 might be the D (6 bases). This CDR3 region has 13 residues. Trimming took 4 bases from V and 1 from J, leaving 7 bases between them. Germline-derived CDR1 and CDR2 are MGHRA and YSYEKL. CDR3 amino acids: CASSLQGNTEAFF. CDR3 bases: TGCGCCAGCAGCCTACAGGGGAACACTGAAGCTTTCTTT.

As for this clone: Other DNA sequences from this sample encode an identical CDR3 as well. The rearrangement joins TRBV6-2 or TRBV6-3 to TRBJ2-6, with 8 bases lining up with TRBD2. The V gene's germline CDR1 is MNHEY and CDR2 SVGEGT. The CDR3 contains 16 residues. The J segment lost 3 bases and the V segment lost 5 bases, leaving 6 bases of the junction unmatched. The CDR3 DNA sequence: TGTGCCAGCAGTCACGGGGGGGGCGGTGGGGCCAACGTCCTGACTTTC. This gives the protein CASSHGGGGGANVLTF.

The chain links TRBV6-5 to TRBJ1-1; D is unresolved. Germline values: CDR1 MNHEY, CDR2 SVGAGI. Trimming shortened V by 7 bases and J by 1 base, and 10 bases separated the two germline ends. The CDR3 has 13 residues. Written as DNA, the CDR3 is TGTGCCAGCAAACCCAGAACGAACACTGAAGCTTTCTTT. This codes for CASKPRTNTEAFF.

This chain uses TRBV30 with TRBJ1-1; the D is unclear. CDR1 and CDR2 (germline): GTSNPN, SVGIG (reference sequence). The CDR3 totals 13 residues. Trimming shortened V by 2 bases and J by 1 base, and 8 bases separated the two germline ends. The CDR3 protein is CAWSTSGNTEAFF. In nucleotides, the CDR3 is TGTGCCTGGAGTACGTCGGGGAACACTGAAGCTTTCTTT.